A single sample gave rise to the 13 T cell receptor beta chains below, sequenced in a study of regulatory T cells in long-lasting Graves disease. TCR beta libraries were built with iRepertoire HTBI primers and Arm-PCR of CDR3 regions. In TCRdb, the multiplex PCR reads were re-called with MiXCR into one record per CDR3 protein. The table has 390,000 or so distinct CDR3 sequences, about 10% seen once. Stated time point: newly diagnosed GD, antithyroid drugs for less than 3 months. Making the TCR library involved RNA that had been extracted from PBMCs. This same sample was also part of a study on T cells in Graves' hyperthyroidism and ophthalmopathy.

Specimen: peripheral blood mononuclear cells (PBMCs), collected at new diagnosis, from a patient treated with antithyroid drugs. The receptors shown here come from a woman aged 18-29 years with Graves disease.

Many counts were recorded for this clonotype. This chain uses TRBV28 with TRBJ2-4; D not certain. Trimming stripped 3 bases from V and 6 bases from J, with 9 bases between. CDR3 length equals 13 residues. In germline, CDR1 is MDHEN, CDR2 SYDVKM. CDR3 amino acids: CASSFLPLNIQYF. The CDR3 bases are TGTGCCAGCAGTTTCCTACCTTTAAACATTCAGTACTTC.

This clonotype has ten or more counts. V is TRBV7-8 and J is TRBJ2-3, with D perhaps assigned TRBD1 or TRBD2 (5 bases each). Trimming stripped 3 bases from V and 1 base from J, with 11 bases between. CDR1 SGHVS and CDR2 FQNEAQ come from the germline V gene. The CDR3 length is 15 residues. CDR3 sequence reads: CASSFDGGGTDTQYF. The CDR3 nucleotides read TGTGCCAGCAGCTTTGATGGGGGTGGCACAGATACGCAGTATTTT. The complete variable domain, with remaining parts taken from reference TRBV7-8 and TRBJ2-3, reads GAGVSQSPRYKVAKRGQDVALRCDPISGHVSLFWYQQALGQGPEFLTYFQNEAQLDKSGLPSDRFFAERPEGSVSTLKIQRTQQEDSAVYLCASSFDGGGTDTQYFGPGTRLTVL.

This clonotype has more than one count but fewer than ten. This chain uses TRBV20-1 with TRBJ2-1; D is uncertain. The CDR3 consists of 14 residues. From germline, CDR1 is DFQATT and CDR2 SNEGSKA (reference sequence). Trimming took 1 base from V and 5 from J, leaving 12 bases between them. CDR3 bases: TGCAGTGCTAGAGGGCTTTTTGGAGACAATGAGCAGTTCTTC. This sequence encodes CSARGLFGDNEQFF.

This clonotype was detected ten times or more. This chain connects TRBV7-2 to TRBJ1-4; D uncertain. Trimming cost V 5 bases and J 7 bases, with 14 bases left between them. Germline CDR1 SGHTA, CDR2 FQGNSA. CDR3 length equals 14 residues. The CDR3 loop reads CASSRGPTGEKLFF. The CDR3, as DNA: TGTGCCAGCAGCCGAGGCCCCACGGGTGAAAAACTGTTTTTT.

Ten or more counts support this clonotype. V and J are TRBV29-1 and TRBJ1-2, with D perhaps matching TRBD1 (5 bases). Between the trimmed V and J ends, which lost 4 bases and 8 bases, there was a span of 23 bases. The V gene's germline CDR1 is SQVTM and CDR2 ANQGSEA. The CDR3 totals 15 residues. The CDR3 DNA sequence: TGCAGCGTTGGTCGGGGGAGATTAAATCGTGGGGGCTACACCTTC. Its protein product is CSVGRGRLNRGGYTF.

For this clonotype: With a much larger clone just one base away, this may be a read error. In DNA form, the CDR3 reads TGTGCCAGCAGCCACCAGGGTAGCGGGGGCTACAATGAGCAGCTCTTC. Encoded protein: CASSHQGSGGYNEQLF. V usage is TRBV7-2 and J usage is TRBJ2-1; 9 positions agree with TRBD2. The CDR3 extends over 16 amino acids. Germline CDR1 reads SGHTA; CDR2 reads FQGNSA.

This chain connects TRBV7-2 to TRBJ2-1; TRBD2 aligns across 13 bases. The CDR3 has 14 residues. J gave up 14 bases and V 5 bases, and 9 bases lay outside the gene matches. Germline V lookup: CDR1 SGHTA, CDR2 FQGNSA. This CDR3 reads CASSLLAGGLLEFF. DNA for the CDR3: TGTGCCAGCAGCCTACTAGCGGGAGGGCTCCTAGAGTTCTTC. The full variable domain, its missing parts supplied by reference TRBV7-2 and TRBJ2-1, is GAGVSQSPSNKVTEKGKDVELRCDPISGHTALYWYRQSLGQGLEFLIYFQGNSAPDKSGLPSDRFSAERTGGSVSTLTIQRTQQEDSAVYLCASSLLAGGLLEFFGPGTRLTVL.

This clonotype was detected ten times or more. The rearrangement links TRBV30 to TRBJ2-3; 9 bases line up with TRBD2. The germline gives CDR1 GTSNPN, CDR2 SVGIG (reference sequence). The CDR3 has 15 residues. The ends lost 1 base at V and 4 bases at J; junction bases unmatched: 6. CDR3 DNA: TGTGCCTGGAGTGCTGGGACTAGCCCGGCAGATACGCAGTATTTT. Translated: CAWSAGTSPADTQYF.

The chain links TRBV9 to TRBJ1-1; D is unclear. The CDR3 totals 14 residues. CDR1 SGDLS and CDR2 YYNGEE come from the germline V gene. The V gene lost 0 bases and the J gene lost 1 base, with 7 bases spanning the gap. The CDR3 DNA is TGTGCCAGCAGCGTAGCTCTACAGAACACTGAAGCTTTCTTT. This codes for CASSVALQNTEAFF.

V gene TRBV29-1 combines with J gene TRBJ2-2; D possibly corresponds to TRBD2 (6 bases). V gave up 7 bases and J gave up 6 bases, with 15 bases separating them. This CDR3 spans 13 amino acids. The V gene's germline CDR1 is SQVTM and CDR2 ANQGSEA. The CDR3 DNA sequence: TGCAGCGCAACCGGCGGGGTGGCCGGGGAGCTGTTTTTT. This gives the protein CSATGGVAGELFF.

In nucleotides, the CDR3 is TGTGCCACCAATCGGGACAGGGGCTTCGGGGAGCTGTTTTTT. Protein sequence: CATNRDRGFGELFF. V gene TRBV19 combines with J gene TRBJ2-2; 10 bases match TRBD1. CDR1 is LNHDA and CDR2 is SQIVND in the germline V gene (reference sequence). CDR3 size: 14 residues. With 10 bases clipped from V and 7 bases from J, the junction kept 9 bases outside the gene matches.

Ten or more counts support this clonotype. The gene calls are TRBV7-6 and TRBJ1-1, with D possibly TRBD1 on 6 matching bases. The germline V gene encodes CDR1 SGHVS and CDR2 FNYEAQ. Trimming took off 0 bases at V and 4 bases at J, with 12 bases between the two ends. This CDR3 contains 15 residues. The CDR3 sequence is CASSLAQGISTEAFF. CDR3 DNA sequence: TGTGCCAGCAGCTTAGCGCAGGGGATAAGCACTGAAGCTTTCTTT. Full variable domain (outside the CDR3, taken from reference TRBV7-6 and TRBJ1-1): GAGVSQSPRYKVTKRGQDVALRCDPISGHVSLYWYRQALGQGPEFLTYFNYEAQQDKSGLPNDRFSAERPEGSISTLTIQRTEQRDSAMYRCASSLAQGISTEAFFGQGTRLTVV.

This clonotype has ten or more counts. The J gene is TRBJ2-7, the V gene TRBV7-2, with TRBD2 as a possible D gene (7 bases). The ends were cut back, 5 bases at V and 2 bases at J, with 16 bases in the middle. Germline CDR1 and CDR2: SGHTA and FQGNSA. The CDR3 contains 15 residues. CDR3 amino acids: CASSLRGGGPYEQYV. DNA for the CDR3: TGTGCCAGCAGCCTAAGGGGGGGGGGCCCCTACGAGCAGTACGTC.